Below are 3 T cell receptor beta chains sequenced from a single sample in a study of cytomegalovirus exposure and HLA in healthy donors. Primers: 60 Vbeta forward and 13 Jbeta reverse. Method: immunoSEQ multiplex PCR; TCRdb's copy keeps in-frame clones and lacks some. The sample lists 40,000 to 55,000 clones; about three quarters were seen once. Sample: PBMCs. The source of these receptors is a woman in her 40s in good health and CMV-seropositive.

V and J are TRBV7-8 and TRBJ1-1; no reliable D call. This CDR3 region has 13 residues. With 1 base removed from V and 10 bases from J, the gap between germline ends came to 13 bases. Per the germline V gene, CDR1 is SGHVS and CDR2 is FQNEAQ. The CDR3: CASSLGSGIGAFF. The CDR3 region has the DNA TGTGCCAGCAGCTTAGGATCCGGGATCGGAGCTTTCTTT. Combining the CDR3 with reference TRBV7-8 and TRBJ1-1 gives the whole variable domain GAGVSQSPRYKVAKRGQDVALRCDPISGHVSLFWYQQALGQGPEFLTYFQNEAQLDKSGLPSDRFFAERPEGSVSTLKIQRTQQEDSAVYLCASSLGSGIGAFFGQGTRLTVV.

The chain recombines TRBV29-1 with TRBJ1-3; TRBD1 agrees at 8 bases. The CDR3 consists of 13 residues. Trimming at V came to 7 bases and at J to 3 bases, leaving 5 bases not matched to a gene. Germline V CDR1 and CDR2: SQVTM, ANQGSEA. CDR3 loop: CSASGQVGNTIYF. The CDR3 DNA follows: TGCAGCGCCTCGGGACAGGTTGGAAACACCATATATTTT. The entire variable domain, with the rest obtained from reference TRBV29-1 and TRBJ1-3, is as follows: SAVISQKPSRDICQRGTSLTIQCQVDSQVTMMFWYRQQPGQSLTLIATANQGSEATYESGFVIDKFPISRPNLTFSTLTVSNMSPEDSSIYLCSASGQVGNTIYFGEGSWLTVV.

A few counts support this clone. V usage is TRBV7-9 and J usage is TRBJ1-5; 8 bases agree with TRBD1. Unmatched junction bases numbered 4, after V lost 5 bases and J lost 1 base. The CDR3 is made up of 15 amino acids. Germline V lookup: CDR1 SEHNR, CDR2 FQNEAQ (reference sequence). The CDR3: CASSGQGGSNQPQHF. CDR3 nucleotide sequence: TGTGCCAGCAGCGGACAGGGAGGGAGCAATCAGCCCCAGCATTTT.